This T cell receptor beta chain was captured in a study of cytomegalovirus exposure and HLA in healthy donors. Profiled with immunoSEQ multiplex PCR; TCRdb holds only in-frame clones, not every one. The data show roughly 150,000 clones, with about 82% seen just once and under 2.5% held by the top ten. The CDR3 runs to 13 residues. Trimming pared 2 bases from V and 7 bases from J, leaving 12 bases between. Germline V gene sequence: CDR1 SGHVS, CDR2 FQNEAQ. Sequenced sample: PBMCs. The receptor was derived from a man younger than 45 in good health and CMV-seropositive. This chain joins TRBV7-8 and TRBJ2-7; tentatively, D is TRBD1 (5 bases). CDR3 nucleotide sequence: TGTGCCAGCAGCTTATTTGTAGGGGAAGAGCAGTACTTC. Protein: CASSLFVGEEQYF.